This passage covers 10 T cell receptor beta chains from one sample sequenced in a study of STAT3 mutations in large granular lymphocyte leukemia (dated by TCRdb to between 2018 and 2021). Summary of the overall study and its limitations: At least one immunodominant TCRbeta clonotype was identified in every T-LGLL patient, and multiple immunodominant subclonotypes were identified in about half of the T-LGLL patients.

Libraries came from the immunoSEQ multiplex PCR assay. TCRdb re-hosts the immuneACCESS table, in-frame sequences only. Its copies lack some clones; in the studies checked, an unresolved V gene accounts for under half of them, and the cause for the rest is not known. The sample includes tens of thousands of clones, with roughly 77% observed a single time. In total, the top ten clones hold 0.43% of the sample. What these receptors recognize is not known. The sequenced sample consisted of PBMCs. These TCRs come from a human donor with T large granular lymphocyte leukemia. Some clones in this sample may be carry-over from other donors' samples.

The chain joins TRBV7-9 to TRBJ1-1; D might be TRBD1 (5 bases). This CDR3 is built from 13 residues. The V gene lost 4 bases and the J gene lost 11 bases, with 17 bases spanning the gap. The V gene's germline CDR1 is SEHNR and CDR2 FQNEAQ (reference sequence). This CDR3 reads CASSYSAAGQAFF. For the CDR3, the DNA is TGTGCCAGCAGCTACTCAGCGGCAGGGCAGGCTTTCTTT.

V is TRBV10-2 and J is TRBJ1-2; 8 nucleotides match TRBD1. This CDR3 is 13 amino acids long. V was clipped by 4 bases and J by 6 bases; unmatched bases: 4. Germline CDR1 WSHSY, CDR2 SAAADI. The CDR3 here is CASSAGQVDGYTF. CDR3 nucleotide sequence: TGCGCCAGCAGTGCGGGACAGGTGGATGGCTACACCTTC.

This chain uses TRBV5-1 with TRBJ1-4; no clear D. This CDR3 comprises 14 residues. V lost 3 bases and J lost 4, with 10 bases in between. Germline CDR1 is SGHRS and CDR2 is YFSETQ. The CDR3 nucleotides are TGCGCCAGCAGCTACGCACCCGGTAATGAAAAACTGTTTTTT. The encoded protein is CASSYAPGNEKLFF.

The chain has TRBV28 and TRBJ1-5; the D gene is possibly TRBD1 (5 bases). The V gene's germline CDR1 is MDHEN and CDR2 SYDVKM. The CDR3 has 15 residues. Trimming cost V 3 bases and J 7 bases, with 16 bases left between them. The DNA for the CDR3 is TGTGCCAGCAGTTTCTATCTGCAGGGCCGGCAGCCCCAGCATTTT. It translates to CASSFYLQGRQPQHF.

This clone was recorded only once. The chain uses TRBV9 and TRBJ2-3, with 10 positions matching TRBD2. J was trimmed by 5 bases and V by 1 base; bases with no gene match: 10. This CDR3 region has 17 residues. Germline lookup yields CDR1 SGDLS and CDR2 YYNGEE. The CDR3 nucleotides are TGTGCCAGCAGCGTAACGCACAGCGGGGGGGCAAAAGATACGCAGTATTTT. This codes for CASSVTHSGGAKDTQYF.

J is TRBJ2-7 and V is TRBV11-2, with TRBD2 identical over 12 bases. The V and J ends lost 2 bases and 13 bases, in that order; junction bases with no gene match: 9. Germline V gene lookup returns CDR1 SGHAT and CDR2 FQNNGV. This CDR3 contains 14 residues. The CDR3 here is CASSLTSGGYSPYV. DNA for the CDR3: TGTGCCAGCAGCTTAACTAGCGGGGGGTATAGTCCCTACGTC.

This clone has just one count. V gene TRBV18 combines with J gene TRBJ2-1, with TRBD2 as a possible D gene (5 bases). V was trimmed by 0 bases and J by 0 bases, leaving 9 bases between them. There are 16 residues in the CDR3. Germline CDR1 and CDR2: KGHSH and LQKENI. This chain's CDR3 is CASSPPSGSSYNEQFF. CDR3 in DNA: TGTGCCAGCTCACCACCGTCGGGAAGCTCCTACAATGAGCAGTTCTTC.

The rearrangement uses TRBV28 and TRBJ2-7; maybe TRBD2 (6 bases). V was cut by 5 bases and J by 6 bases, with 17 bases left in between. Germline V lookup: CDR1 MDHEN, CDR2 SYDVKM. CDR3 size: 14 residues. DNA of the CDR3: TGTGCCAGCAGTCCCGGGACTTTCTGGGCCGAGCAGTACGTC. This translates into CASSPGTFWAEQYV.

Of note for this clone: One junction end does not reproduce the germline sequence, and a read error may be involved. This chain joins TRBV18 and TRBJ2-7, with D hard to call. This CDR3 contains 11 residues. The V gene's germline CDR1 is KGHSH and CDR2 LQKENI. The CDR3 protein is CASSPSDRQFF. The CDR3 DNA is TGTGCCAGCTCACCTTCAGACCGACAATTCTTC.

The rearrangement joins TRBV29-1 to TRBJ1-2; TRBD1 aligns across 8 bases. Germline loops: CDR1 SQVTM, CDR2 ANQGSEA. V lost 5 bases and J lost 8; bases outside the gene matches: 16. The CDR3 extends over 15 amino acids. The CDR3 region has the DNA TGCAGCGTTCTCCGACCAGGGGGCGAATCCTACGGCTACACCTTC. Its protein is CSVLRPGGESYGYTF.